This T cell receptor beta chain originates from a study of T cell repertoires in cytomegalovirus infection. About the study: Both recently identified HLA-C-restricted and well-studied HLA-B-restricted CMV epitopes were used in the study. Public TCR beta signatures indicated both CMV infection and matching HLA type.

MiXCR, applied by TCRdb to the reads, yields one record per CDR3 protein. This table holds approximately 500,000 distinct CDR3 sequences, around 35% found once. General observations from the study: HLA-C-restricted, CMV-specific TCR beta clonotypes were dominant ex vivo. Summed frequency of shared TCR beta families picked out CMV carriers who also had the relevant HLA.

A note on this clonotype: Its cognate antigen is unknown.

Sample: cultured PBMCs, taken from culture after CMV antigen stimulation. The source of this sequence is a human donor in good health (CMV status not recorded). Some clones in this sample may be carry-over from other donors' samples.

This CDR3 reads CASSTSFQGELFF. CDR3 coding DNA: TGCGCCAGCAGCACGTCCTTTCAGGGGGAGCTGTTTTTT. The chain recombines TRBV5-1 with TRBJ2-2; D is ambiguous. Trimming took off 4 bases at V and 8 bases at J, with 12 bases between the two ends. Germline-derived CDR1 and CDR2 are SGHRS and YFSETQ. The CDR3 extends over 13 amino acids.